This entry concerns a single T cell receptor beta chain. Distinct nucleotide sequences in the sample also encode this CDR3. The sample comes from a study of blood T cell repertoires in COVID-19. Study-wide context: The United States, Italy and Spain were the sources of the acute and convalescent COVID-19 samples. Sources were T cells, B-cell-depleted T cells, or PBMCs; the material itself was cDNA or gDNA.

Germline assignment: CDR1 MDHEN and CDR2 SYDVKM. V gave up 1 base and J gave up 5 bases; unmatched junction bases: 4. The CDR3 extends over 15 amino acids. Original methodology: Using reference gene primer amplification, nucleated cell counts were estimated. Method: immunoSEQ multiplex PCR; TCRdb's copy keeps in-frame clones and lacks some. From that table come the V and J calls and clone size; the DNA was used to work out D and trimming. The sample lists 250,000 or so clones; about nine tenths were seen once. The sequenced sample was peripheral blood. The receptor comes from a woman aged 25 to 39 with active or convalescent COVID-19. V and J are TRBV28 and TRBJ1-1, with 10 bases that match TRBD1. CDR3 in amino acids: CASSLSGQGTTEAFF. CDR3 coding DNA: TGTGCCAGCAGTTTATCGGGACAGGGGACTACTGAAGCTTTCTTT.